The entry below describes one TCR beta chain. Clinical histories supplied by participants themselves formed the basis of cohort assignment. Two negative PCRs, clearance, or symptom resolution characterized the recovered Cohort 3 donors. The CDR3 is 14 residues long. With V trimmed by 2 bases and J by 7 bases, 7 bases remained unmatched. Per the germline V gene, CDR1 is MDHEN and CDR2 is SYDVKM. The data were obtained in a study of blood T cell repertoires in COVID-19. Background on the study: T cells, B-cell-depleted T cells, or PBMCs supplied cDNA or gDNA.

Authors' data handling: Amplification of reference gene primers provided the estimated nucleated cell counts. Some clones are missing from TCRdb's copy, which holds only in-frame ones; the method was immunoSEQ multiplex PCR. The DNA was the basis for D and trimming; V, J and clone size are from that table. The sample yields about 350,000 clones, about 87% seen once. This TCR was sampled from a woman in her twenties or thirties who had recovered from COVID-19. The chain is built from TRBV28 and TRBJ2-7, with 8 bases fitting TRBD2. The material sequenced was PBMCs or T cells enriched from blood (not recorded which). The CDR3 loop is CASSLGLAPWEQYF. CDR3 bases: TGTGCCAGCAGTTTAGGACTAGCCCCCTGGGAGCAGTACTTC. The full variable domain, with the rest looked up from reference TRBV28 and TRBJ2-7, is DVKVTQSSRYLVKRTGEKVFLECVQDMDHENMFWYRQDPGLGLRLIYFSYDVKMKEKGDIPEGYSVSREKKERFSLILESASTNQTSMYLCASSLGLAPWEQYFGPGTRLTVT.